This T cell receptor beta chain originates from a study of vaccination and CD4 T cells after COVID-19. As for this clonotype: Its antigen remains unknown.

The treatment was: approximately nine-day PBMC culture with coronavirus spike peptide pools or control peptides (ViraFEST assay). The collection of CD4+ T cells from the unexposed donor took place before the COVID-19 pandemic (2011-2018). ViraFEST grew antigen-specific T cells using peptide pools, then sequenced TCRs. The CDR3 contains 13 residues. V gave up 4 bases and J gave up 4 bases, with 10 bases separating them. CDR1 MDHEN and CDR2 SYDVKM come from the germline V gene. Oncomine TCR Beta short-read sequencing was applied to DNA from cultured CD4+ T cells. Each CDR3 protein gets one entry after TCRdb re-called the PCR reads with MiXCR. Among 4,000 to 5,000 distinct CDR3 sequences listed, about three fifths were seen once.

The TCR comes from a human donor in good health. The chain combines TRBV28 with TRBJ2-5, with D hard to call. The sequenced sample consisted of CD4+ T cells from blood, cultured in vitro. The CDR3 bases are TGTGCCAGCAGTTCATGGGGTGCAGAGACCCAGTACTTC. As protein: CASSSWGAETQYF.